Each of the 23 T cell receptor beta chains below was sequenced from the same sample in a study of shared clonotypes between healthy human individuals. Profiling relied on immunoSEQ multiplex PCR, and the TCRdb table lists in-frame clones only, not all of them. This sample carries millions of clones, around nine tenths of them seen once, and the ten largest clones take about 0.13%. Material: naive CD4+ T cells sorted from blood. The sample's subset: CD45RA+ positively selected. The source of these receptors is a man between 18 and 29 years old in good health.

The chain recombines TRBV2 with TRBJ2-3; D is uncertain. The V and J ends lost 9 bases and 6 bases respectively, with 4 bases between them. The CDR3 has 9 residues. Per the germline V gene, CDR1 is SNHLY and CDR2 is FYNNEI. CDR3: CARPDTQYF. DNA of the CDR3: TGTGCCAGACCGGATACGCAGTATTTT.

The CDR3 protein is CASSQGAGAIGETQYF. CDR3 nucleotide sequence: TGCGCCAGCAGCCAAGGGGCTGGGGCGATAGGGGAGACCCAGTACTTC. The V gene is TRBV4-1, the J gene TRBJ2-5; tentatively, D is TRBD1 (5 bases). The CDR3 has 16 amino acids. Trimming shortened V by 1 base and J by 5 bases, and 17 bases separated the two germline ends. Per germline, CDR1 MGHRA and CDR2 YSYEKL.

The table lists this clone with a count of one. The rearrangement joins TRBV2 to TRBJ1-4; the D gene is possibly TRBD1 (6 bases). Germline values: CDR1 SNHLY, CDR2 FYNNEI. V was pared by 4 bases and J by 2 bases, with 14 bases between. The CDR3 is made up of 16 amino acids. The CDR3 DNA follows: TGTGCCAGCAGTGCCCAGGGGTTTATCACTAATGAAAAACTGTTTTTT. Translation: CASSAQGFITNEKLFF.

This chain joins TRBV13 and TRBJ1-1, with D unclear. V shed 2 bases and J shed 0 bases, with 7 bases lying between them. The CDR3 has 14 residues. Germline-derived CDR1 and CDR2 are PRHDT and FYEKMQ (reference sequence). In DNA form, the CDR3 reads TGTGCCAGCAGCTTATTTGGGATGAACACTGAAGCTTTCTTT. This codes for CASSLFGMNTEAFF.

The chain recombines TRBV28 with TRBJ1-4; D is uncertain. V was shortened by 1 base and J by 6 bases, with 12 bases between the two germline ends. CDR1 is MDHEN and CDR2 is SYDVKM in the germline V gene. The CDR3 loop spans 15 amino acids. The CDR3 DNA follows: TGTGCCAGCAGTTTATCGGCCGTTGGAGATGAAAAACTGTTTTTT. It translates to CASSLSAVGDEKLFF. Using reference TRBV28 and TRBJ1-4 for the parts outside the CDR3, the full variable domain is DVKVTQSSRYLVKRTGEKVFLECVQDMDHENMFWYRQDPGLGLRLIYFSYDVKMKEKGDIPEGYSVSREKKERFSLILESASTNQTSMYLCASSLSAVGDEKLFFGSGTQLSVL.

V is TRBV5-4 and J is TRBJ1-3; D possibly corresponds to TRBD1 (5 bases). Germline V lookup: CDR1 SGHNT, CDR2 YYREEE (reference sequence). The CDR3 is made up of 15 amino acids. V lost 0 bases and J lost 0, with 7 bases in between. The CDR3 loop is CASSLDGTSGNTIYF. The CDR3, as DNA: TGTGCCAGCAGCTTGGACGGGACCTCTGGAAACACCATATATTTT.

This rearrangement joins TRBV5-4 to TRBJ2-7; TRBD2 might be the D (5 bases). The CDR3 is 13 amino acids. Germline V gives CDR1 SGHNT, CDR2 YYREEE (reference sequence). The V end was cut by 4 bases, the J end by 7 bases, with 15 bases between. CDR3 nucleotides: TGTGCCAGCAGCGCCTCTGCGAGGGTTGAGCAGTACTTC. Translated, it gives CASSASARVEQYF. The variable domain in full, completed from reference TRBV5-4 and TRBJ2-7, reads ETGVTQSPTHLIKTRGQQVTLRCSSQSGHNTVSWYQQALGQGPQFIFQYYREEENGRGNFPPRFSGLQFPNYSSELNVNALELDDSALYLCASSASARVEQYFGPGTRLTVT.

The chain carries TRBV6-5 and TRBJ1-1; tentative D call: TRBD1 (5 bases). The V gene lost 0 bases and the J gene lost 3 bases, with 8 bases spanning the gap. The CDR3 spans 14 residues. Germline V gives CDR1 MNHEY, CDR2 SVGAGI. The CDR3 is CASSYSQGDTEAFF. The DNA of the CDR3 is TGTGCCAGCAGTTACTCGCAGGGCGACACTGAAGCTTTCTTT.

J is TRBJ1-1 and V is TRBV13, with 7 nucleotides matching TRBD1. The CDR3 consists of 14 residues. Germline CDR1 reads PRHDT; CDR2 reads FYEKMQ (reference sequence). With 5 bases clipped from V and 4 bases from J, the junction kept 7 bases outside the gene matches. This CDR3 is CASSRQGRVTEAFF. The CDR3 DNA reads as TGTGCCAGCAGCCGACAGGGAAGAGTCACTGAAGCTTTCTTT.

The chain employs TRBV6-1 and TRBJ1-2; D is perhaps TRBD1 (6 bases). Looked up from germline, CDR1 is MNHNS and CDR2 is SASEGT. This CDR3 is 14 amino acids long. V lost 10 bases and J 4 bases, leaving 19 bases between the germline ends. The CDR3 nucleotides read TGTGCCATCGTTATTGGGGGGCAGTCCTATGGCTACACCTTC. Amino acids: CAIVIGGQSYGYTF.

The chain couples TRBV5-1 to TRBJ2-2; tentative D call: TRBD2 (6 bases). CDR1 SGHRS and CDR2 YFSETQ come from the germline V gene. There are 14 residues in the CDR3. Trimming removed 4 bases from V and 0 bases from J, with 7 bases in between. CDR3 in amino acids: CASSAGTNTGELFF. Written as DNA, the CDR3 is TGCGCCAGCAGCGCGGGGACGAACACCGGGGAGCTGTTTTTT.

The DNA for the CDR3 is TGTGCCAGCAGTCCTCCAGGACAGGGACGGACTGAAGCTTTCTTT. This sequence encodes CASSPPGQGRTEAFF. The V call is TRBV6-1, the J call TRBJ1-1; 8 bases are a match to TRBD1. V dropped 5 bases and J dropped 5; count of bases not matched to a gene: 10. This CDR3 is 15 amino acids long. Germline V gives CDR1 MNHNS, CDR2 SASEGT.

This sequence joins TRBV5-1 and TRBJ2-7; the D is unclear. Between the trimmed V and J ends, which lost 4 bases and 2 bases, there was a span of 10 bases. Germline V gives CDR1 SGHRS, CDR2 YFSETQ. This CDR3 has 13 amino acids. The CDR3 loop is CASSLGITYEQYF. As DNA, the CDR3 is TGCGCCAGCAGCCTGGGAATTACCTACGAGCAGTACTTC. The full variable domain, in which reference TRBV5-1 and TRBJ2-7 provide the parts outside the CDR3, is KAGVTQTPRYLIKTRGQQVTLSCSPISGHRSVSWYQQTPGQGLQFLFEYFSETQRNKGNFPGRFSGRQFSNSRSEMNVSTLELGDSALYLCASSLGITYEQYFGPGTRLTVT.

This clone was picked up a small number of times. The chain carries TRBV21-1 and TRBJ1-1. TRBV21-1 is listed as a pseudogene. This CDR3 has 12 residues. CDR3 region: CAKTEGRTEAFF. For the CDR3, the DNA is TGTGCCAAGACAGAGGGAAGGACTGAAGCTTTCTTT.

The V call is TRBV6-4, the J call TRBJ2-7, with unresolved D. Germline CDR1 reads MRHNA; CDR2 reads SNTAGT. Trimming left V 4 bases short and J 2 bases short, with 3 bases between. The CDR3 spans 11 residues. This chain's CDR3 is CASSGPYEQYF. DNA for the CDR3: TGTGCCAGCAGTGGCCCCTACGAGCAGTACTTC.

As regards this clone: Other DNA sequences in the same sample also yield this CDR3. This chain links TRBV27 with TRBJ2-7; 12 bases map to TRBD2. Germline-derived CDR1 and CDR2 are MNHEY and SMNVEV (reference sequence). Germline trimming cut 0 bases from V and 2 bases from J; bases unmatched to any gene: 2. CDR3 length: 16 residues. CDR3 nucleotides: TGTGCCAGCAGTTTATCACTAGCGGGAGGTACCTACGAGCAGTACTTC. Translated: CASSLSLAGGTYEQYF.

The genes are TRBV5-4 and TRBJ2-7; 9 nucleotides line up with TRBD1. The junction had 11 bases not matched to a gene; V was cut back by 4 bases and J by 6 bases. CDR1 is SGHNT, CDR2 YYREEE, per germline (reference sequence). This CDR3 contains 15 residues. The CDR3 reads CASSVPGQGLTEQYF. The CDR3 region has the DNA TGTGCCAGCAGCGTCCCCGGACAGGGGCTCACCGAGCAGTACTTC. The whole variable domain, remainder taken from reference TRBV5-4 and TRBJ2-7, is ETGVTQSPTHLIKTRGQQVTLRCSSQSGHNTVSWYQQALGQGPQFIFQYYREEENGRGNFPPRFSGLQFPNYSSELNVNALELDDSALYLCASSVPGQGLTEQYFGPGTRLTVT.

The chain couples TRBV5-4 to TRBJ2-1; 11 nucleotides line up with TRBD2. V was pared by 0 bases and J by 10 bases, with 9 bases of the junction left unmatched. The CDR3 spans 16 residues. CDR1 is SGHNT, CDR2 YYREEE, per germline (reference sequence). The CDR3 sequence: CASSLGSGRAGVEQFF. CDR3 nucleotides: TGTGCCAGCAGCTTGGGTAGCGGGAGGGCCGGGGTAGAGCAGTTCTTC.

The gene calls are TRBV6-5 and TRBJ2-7, with no clear D. CDR1 and CDR2 (germline): MNHEY, SVGAGI. The CDR3 covers 13 residues. The V and J ends lost 0 bases and 4 bases respectively, with 7 bases between them. DNA of the CDR3: TGTGCCAGCAGTTACTCGGGGTGGTACGAGCAGTACTTC. Protein product: CASSYSGWYEQYF.

The chain employs TRBV19 and TRBJ1-2; no definite D call. The CDR3 covers 17 residues. Trimming removed 3 bases at V and 0 bases at J, with 17 bases between. Germline V CDR1 and CDR2: LNHDA, SQIVND (reference sequence). The chain's CDR3 is CASSIGLFAVTNYGYTF. CDR3 sequence (DNA): TGTGCCAGTAGTATCGGGCTCTTCGCAGTCACTAACTATGGCTACACCTTC.

In its sample, this clone was seen a few times. This sample also contains other DNA sequences that code for the same CDR3. The genes are TRBV7-9 and TRBJ1-1; a possible D gene is TRBD1 (6 bases). The CDR3 covers 13 residues. V lost 5 bases and J 2 bases, leaving 9 bases between the germline ends. Germline V gives CDR1 SEHNR, CDR2 FQNEAQ (reference sequence). CDR3 nucleotides: TGTGCCAGCAGCCCACAGGGTAACACTGAAGCTTTCTTT. Protein: CASSPQGNTEAFF.

The rearrangement links TRBV4-1 to TRBJ1-2; TRBD1 matches at 8 bases. V trimming: 3 bases; J trimming: 4 bases; junction bases outside the gene matches: 7. The CDR3 sequence is 15 residues long. Germline V gives CDR1 MGHRA, CDR2 YSYEKL. The CDR3 protein is CASSQGGTGGYGYTF. The CDR3 DNA reads as TGCGCCAGCAGCCAGGGGGGTACAGGGGGCTATGGCTACACCTTC.

The chain links TRBV5-1 to TRBJ1-2; tentatively, D is TRBD1 (6 bases). Germline CDR1 and CDR2: SGHRS and YFSETQ. This CDR3 has 14 amino acids. V was shortened by 4 bases and J by 2 bases, with 12 bases between the two germline ends. The CDR3 loop is CASSPEGGNYGYTF. As DNA, the CDR3 is TGCGCCAGCAGCCCGGAGGGGGGGAACTATGGCTACACCTTC.